What follows describes a single T cell receptor beta chain. Distinct nucleotide sequences in the sample also encode this CDR3. The data belong to a study of shared clonotypes between healthy human individuals. Study-wide background: Donors, aged 18 to 49, were a couple of women and a few men.

The investigators split CD4+ cells into a CD45RA+ naive subset and a CD45RA-negative memory subset. Germline V lookup: CDR1 KGHSH, CDR2 LQKENI. Trimming cost V 3 bases and J 2 bases, with 11 bases left between them. The CDR3 totals 14 residues. The assay was immunoSEQ multiplex PCR, and TCRdb's table has in-frame clones only and misses some. The sample includes some 2 million clones, over 85% of them seen just once. Input material: naive CD4+ T cells sorted from blood. Sample subset: CD45RA+ positively selected. The V and J genes are TRBV18 and TRBJ2-7; tentative D call: TRBD2 (6 bases). The source is a man aged 18 to 30 in good health. In nucleotides, the CDR3 is TGTGCCAGCTCACCGGGGCGGGAAACCTACGAGCAGTACTTC. Protein: CASSPGRETYEQYF.